Sequencing of this TCR beta chain was carried out in a study of cytomegalovirus exposure and HLA in healthy donors. Produced via immunoSEQ multiplex PCR; TCRdb's table is partial and in-frame only. This table holds some 79,000 clones, over 90% found once. With respect to this clone: Its antigen is currently unknown.

The CDR3 consists of 15 residues. From germline, CDR1 is MDHEN and CDR2 SYDVKM. The V end was cut by 5 bases, the J end by 3 bases, with 17 bases between. Study-wide findings and caveats: Confirmation in vitro established that a few CMV-associated chains were specific for CMV antigens. Cytomegalovirus association was listed for 164 TCR beta chains.

The J gene is TRBJ2-7, the V gene TRBV28, with D perhaps matching TRBD1 (6 bases). The receptor comes from a woman between 18 and 29 years old in good health and CMV-seropositive. The sequenced sample consisted of PBMCs. CDR3 sequence: CASSPRTEHFYEQYF. The CDR3 region has the DNA TGTGCCAGCAGTCCCAGGACAGAACACTTCTACGAGCAGTACTTC. Full variable domain (outside the CDR3, taken from reference TRBV28 and TRBJ2-7): DVKVTQSSRYLVKRTGEKVFLECVQDMDHENMFWYRQDPGLGLRLIYFSYDVKMKEKGDIPEGYSVSREKKERFSLILESASTNQTSMYLCASSPRTEHFYEQYFGPGTRLTVT.